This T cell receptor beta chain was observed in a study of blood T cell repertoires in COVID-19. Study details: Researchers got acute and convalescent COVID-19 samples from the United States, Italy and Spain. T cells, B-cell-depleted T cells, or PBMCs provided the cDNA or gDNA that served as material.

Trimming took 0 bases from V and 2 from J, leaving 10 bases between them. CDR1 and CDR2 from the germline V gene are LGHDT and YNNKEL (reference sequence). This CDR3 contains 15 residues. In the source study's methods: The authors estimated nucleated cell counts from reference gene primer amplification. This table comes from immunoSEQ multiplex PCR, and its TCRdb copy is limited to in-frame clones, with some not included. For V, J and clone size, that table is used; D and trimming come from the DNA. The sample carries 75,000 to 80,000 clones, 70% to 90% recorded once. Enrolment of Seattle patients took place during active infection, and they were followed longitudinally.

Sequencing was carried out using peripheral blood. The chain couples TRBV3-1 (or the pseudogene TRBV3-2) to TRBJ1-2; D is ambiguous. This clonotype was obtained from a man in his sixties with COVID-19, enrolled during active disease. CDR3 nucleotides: TGTGCCAGCAGCCAAGACGCGTATCCGAACTATGGCTACACCTTC. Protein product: CASSQDAYPNYGYTF.